The 13 T cell receptor beta chains in this list originate from one sample, sequenced in a study of OX40 agonist ivuxolimab in advanced cancers. The data were produced by immunoSEQ multiplex PCR, yet TCRdb's version contains in-frame clones alone and is incomplete. The table has approximately 50,000 clones, more than 75% seen once. The sequencing used CD4+ or CD8+ T cells sorted from blood, collected in a trial of the OX40 agonist ivuxolimab. The source is an adult with an advanced solid tumor such as melanoma, head and neck, liver or kidney cancer.

This rearrangement joins TRBV5-1 to TRBJ2-5; D gene uncertain. Trimming pared 2 bases from V and 5 bases from J, leaving 7 bases between. This CDR3 contains 12 residues. CDR1 and CDR2 from the germline V gene are SGHRS and YFSETQ. CDR3 sequence reads: CASSFLGETQYF. CDR3 nucleotides: TGCGCCAGCAGCTTTTTGGGGGAGACCCAGTACTTC.

DNA of the CDR3: TGTGCCAGTAATACAGGACTAGCGGCGAATGAGCAGTTCTTC. Protein sequence: CASNTGLAANEQFF. V gene TRBV19 combines with J gene TRBJ2-1; 10 nucleotides match TRBD2. The CDR3 is 14 residues long. Unmatched junction bases numbered 7, after V lost 7 bases and J lost 7 bases. Per the germline V gene, CDR1 is LNHDA and CDR2 is SQIVND (reference sequence).

The chain links TRBV28 to TRBJ1-2, with TRBD1 matching 10 bases. From germline, CDR1 is MDHEN and CDR2 SYDVKM. The ends lost 6 bases at V and 6 bases at J; junction bases unmatched: 16. The CDR3 length is 17 residues. CDR3 sequence reads: CASSRQGATRDVDGYTF. In DNA, the CDR3 is TGTGCCAGCAGCCGACAGGGGGCGACCCGGGATGTGGATGGCTACACCTTC.

This chain connects TRBV6-1 to TRBJ1-5; D is unresolved. This CDR3 region has 13 residues. V shed 3 bases and J shed 4 bases, with 7 bases lying between them. Germline V CDR1 and CDR2: MNHNS, SASEGT. The CDR3 protein is CASSDWANQPQHF. The DNA of the CDR3 is TGTGCCAGCAGTGACTGGGCGAATCAGCCCCAGCATTTT.

Notes on this clone: This same CDR3 is encoded by further DNA sequences in the sample. The rearrangement joins TRBV2 to TRBJ2-7; 10 bases match TRBD1. Unmatched junction bases numbered 3, after V lost 9 bases and J lost 4 bases. CDR3 size: 12 residues. CDR1 SNHLY and CDR2 FYNNEI come from the germline V gene. The CDR3 coding sequence is TGTGCCAGAGGGGGACAGGGGTACGAGCAGTACTTC. Its protein is CARGGQGYEQYF. The full variable domain, its missing parts supplied by reference TRBV2 and TRBJ2-7, is EPEVTQTPSHQVTQMGQEVILRCVPISNHLYFYWYRQILGQKVEFLVSFYNNEISEKSEIFDDQFSVERPDGSNFTLKIRSTKLEDSAMYFCARGGQGYEQYFGPGTRLTVT.

This sequence joins TRBV28 and TRBJ2-3; TRBD2 agrees at 8 bases. The V segment lost 2 bases and the J segment 6 bases; nucleotides outside the gene matches: 7. This CDR3 spans 15 amino acids. Germline values: CDR1 MDHEN, CDR2 SYDVKM. CDR3 nucleotide sequence: TGTGCCAGCAGTTTAATACTAGCGGCAAGGGATACGCAGTATTTT. As protein: CASSLILAARDTQYF. Full variable domain (outside the CDR3, taken from reference TRBV28 and TRBJ2-3): DVKVTQSSRYLVKRTGEKVFLECVQDMDHENMFWYRQDPGLGLRLIYFSYDVKMKEKGDIPEGYSVSREKKERFSLILESASTNQTSMYLCASSLILAARDTQYFGPGTRLTVL.

This sequence joins TRBV29-1 and TRBJ1-2, with 9 bases that match TRBD1. There are 14 residues in the CDR3. CDR1 and CDR2 (germline): SQVTM, ANQGSEA. V was pared by 2 bases and J by 5 bases, with 6 bases of the junction left unmatched. The CDR3 sequence is CSVETQGATYGYTF. The CDR3 DNA sequence: TGCAGCGTTGAAACACAGGGGGCGACTTATGGCTACACCTTC.

The chain combines TRBV25-1 with TRBJ1-2, with TRBD1 as a possible D gene (5 bases). This CDR3 is built from 11 residues. From germline, CDR1 is MGHDK and CDR2 SYGVNS. V was pared by 8 bases and J by 7 bases, with 11 bases between. The CDR3 here is CASRGAAGYTF. The DNA for the CDR3 is TGTGCCAGCCGCGGGGCAGCTGGCTACACCTTC.

The chain joins TRBV2 to TRBJ1-1; TRBD1 aligns across 10 bases. The CDR3 has 13 amino acids. The germline V gene encodes CDR1 SNHLY and CDR2 FYNNEI. Unmatched junction bases numbered 6, after V lost 11 bases and J lost 3 bases. The CDR3 sequence: CACAGTGDTEAFF. CDR3 DNA: TGTGCCTGTGCCGGGACAGGGGACACTGAAGCTTTCTTT.

V gene TRBV9 combines with J gene TRBJ2-5; 9 nucleotides line up with TRBD2. After removal of 1 base from V and 1 base from J, the junction contained 5 bases not matched to a gene. The CDR3 extends over 16 amino acids. Germline CDR1 reads SGDLS; CDR2 reads YYNGEE. The CDR3 region is CASSVLTSGPQETQYF. Here the CDR3 DNA reads TGTGCCAGCAGCGTATTAACTAGCGGGCCCCAAGAGACCCAGTACTTC.

The rearrangement joins TRBV6-5 to TRBJ2-7, with 11 positions matching TRBD1. Germline CDR1 is MNHEY and CDR2 is SVGAGI. This CDR3 is built from 15 residues. The V gene end was trimmed by 7 bases and the J gene end by 6 bases; junction bases not matched to a gene: 11. CDR3 bases: TGTGCCAGCACCCCTTTCGGACAGGGGGCCTCCGAGCAGTACTTC. Translating gives CASTPFGQGASEQYF.

This clone was seen a few times. The V gene is TRBV5-7, the J gene TRBJ2-2, with D possibly TRBD2 on 5 matching bases. TRBV5-7 is recorded as an ORF, its role being uncertain. V dropped 2 bases and J dropped 0 bases, with 14 bases sitting between them. CDR3 length equals 17 residues. The CDR3 region is CASSLTRTGTNTGELFF. The CDR3 DNA is TGTGCCAGCAGCTTAACGCGGACCGGGACGAACACCGGGGAGCTGTTTTTT.

With respect to this clone: One junction end disagrees with the germline gene, perhaps due to a read error. This chain uses TRBV9 with TRBJ1-6, with 10 bases that match TRBD1. This CDR3 has 17 residues. From germline, CDR1 is SGDLS and CDR2 YYNGEE. The CDR3 is CTSSAPSTGGFSSPLHF. The CDR3 DNA reads TGTACCAGCAGCGCCCCGTCGACAGGGGGCTTTTCTTCACCCCTCCACTTT.